Listed here are 4 T cell receptor beta chains from one sample, sequenced in a study of immune cell composition in non-small cell lung cancer. Assay: immunoSEQ multiplex PCR; the TCRdb copy retains only in-frame clones and omits some. The data contain about 6,600 clones, 78% of them singletons. Sample: lung tumor tissue. The receptors were sampled from a human donor with non-small cell lung cancer.

The chain combines TRBV7-3 with TRBJ2-6; D unclear. Trimming shortened V by 2 bases and J by 1 base, and 6 bases separated the two germline ends. CDR1 is SGHTA and CDR2 is FQGTGA in the germline V gene. The CDR3 spans 15 residues. CDR3 DNA: TGTGCCAGCAGCTTATCCCTGTCTGGGGCCAACGTCCTGACTTTC. This gives the protein CASSLSLSGANVLTF.

This clone was observed a single time. V gene TRBV28 combines with J gene TRBJ1-5; 8 nucleotides align to TRBD1. V was clipped by 3 bases and J by 2 bases; unmatched bases: 6. CDR1 and CDR2 from the germline V gene are MDHEN and SYDVKM. CDR3 length: 16 amino acids. This CDR3 reads CASSFRQGNRNQPQHF. DNA of the CDR3: TGTGCCAGCAGTTTCAGACAGGGGAATCGCAATCAGCCCCAGCATTTT.

In its sample, this clone was seen a few times. The rearrangement uses TRBV4-1 and TRBJ1-3; weak D call: TRBD1 (5 bases). The CDR3 spans 17 residues. Germline V gene data show CDR1 as MGHRA and CDR2 as YSYEKL. The V end lost 3 bases, the J end lost 4 bases, and 19 bases lay between the germline ends. The CDR3 loop is CASSHIGGGNAGNTIYF. The CDR3 DNA reads TGCGCCAGCAGCCACATAGGCGGGGGGAACGCGGGAAACACCATATATTTT.

The J gene is TRBJ1-4, the V gene TRBV28, with 8 bases that match TRBD1. Germline V gives CDR1 MDHEN, CDR2 SYDVKM. CDR3 size: 14 residues. The V gene end was trimmed by 5 bases and the J gene end by 8 bases; junction bases not matched to a gene: 7. The CDR3 sequence is CASSRGQGWEKLFF. In DNA, the CDR3 is TGTGCCAGCAGTAGAGGACAGGGTTGGGAAAAACTGTTTTTT. Complete variable domain (other parts from reference TRBV28 and TRBJ1-4): DVKVTQSSRYLVKRTGEKVFLECVQDMDHENMFWYRQDPGLGLRLIYFSYDVKMKEKGDIPEGYSVSREKKERFSLILESASTNQTSMYLCASSRGQGWEKLFFGSGTQLSVL.